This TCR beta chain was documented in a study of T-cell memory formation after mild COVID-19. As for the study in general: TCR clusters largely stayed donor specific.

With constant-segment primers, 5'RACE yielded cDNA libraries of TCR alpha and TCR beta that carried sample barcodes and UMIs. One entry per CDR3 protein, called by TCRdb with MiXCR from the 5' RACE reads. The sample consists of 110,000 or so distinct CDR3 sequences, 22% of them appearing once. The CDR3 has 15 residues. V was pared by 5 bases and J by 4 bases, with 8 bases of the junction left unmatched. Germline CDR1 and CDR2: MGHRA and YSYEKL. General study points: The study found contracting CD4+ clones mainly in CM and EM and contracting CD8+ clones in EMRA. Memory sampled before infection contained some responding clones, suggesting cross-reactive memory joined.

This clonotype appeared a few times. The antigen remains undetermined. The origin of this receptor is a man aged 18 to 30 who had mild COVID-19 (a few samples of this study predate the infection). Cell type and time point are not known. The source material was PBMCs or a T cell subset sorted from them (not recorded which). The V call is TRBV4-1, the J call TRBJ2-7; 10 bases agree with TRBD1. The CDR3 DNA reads TGCGCCAGCAGCTCCCGGACAGGGGGTATTTACGAGCAGTACTTC. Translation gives CASSSRTGGIYEQYF.